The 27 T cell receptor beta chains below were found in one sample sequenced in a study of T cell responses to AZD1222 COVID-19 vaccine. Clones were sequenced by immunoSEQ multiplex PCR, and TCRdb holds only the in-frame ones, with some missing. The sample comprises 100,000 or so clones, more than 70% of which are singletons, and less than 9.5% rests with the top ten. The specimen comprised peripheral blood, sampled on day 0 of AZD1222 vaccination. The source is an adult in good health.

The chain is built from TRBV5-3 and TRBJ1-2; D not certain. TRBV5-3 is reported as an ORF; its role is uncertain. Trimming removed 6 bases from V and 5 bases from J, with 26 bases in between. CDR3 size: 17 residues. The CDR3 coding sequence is TGTGCCAGAAATTCCCTCCATTTCCCGTCTGGGGAGTATGGCTACACCTTC. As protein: CARNSLHFPSGEYGYTF.

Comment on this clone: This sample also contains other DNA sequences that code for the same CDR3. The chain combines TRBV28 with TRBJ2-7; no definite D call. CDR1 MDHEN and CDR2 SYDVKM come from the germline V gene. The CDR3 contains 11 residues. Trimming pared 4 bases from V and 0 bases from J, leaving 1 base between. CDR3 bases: TGTGCCAGCAGTTCCTCCTACGAGCAGTACTTC. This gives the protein CASSSSYEQYF.

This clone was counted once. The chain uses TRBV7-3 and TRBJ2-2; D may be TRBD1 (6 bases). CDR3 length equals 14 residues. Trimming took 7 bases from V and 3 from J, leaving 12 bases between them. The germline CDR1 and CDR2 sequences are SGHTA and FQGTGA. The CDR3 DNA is TGTGCCAGCACCAGGGGAATCGACACCGGGGAGCTGTTTTTT. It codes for CASTRGIDTGELFF.

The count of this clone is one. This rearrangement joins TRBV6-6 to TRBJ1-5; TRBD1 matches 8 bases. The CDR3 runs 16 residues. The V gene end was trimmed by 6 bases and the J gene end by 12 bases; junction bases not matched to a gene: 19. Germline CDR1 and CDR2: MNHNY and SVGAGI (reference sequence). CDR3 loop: CASSRTGTVYRGSQHF. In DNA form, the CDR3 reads TGTGCCAGCAGCCGGACAGGGACAGTTTATCGGGGGAGCCAGCATTTT.

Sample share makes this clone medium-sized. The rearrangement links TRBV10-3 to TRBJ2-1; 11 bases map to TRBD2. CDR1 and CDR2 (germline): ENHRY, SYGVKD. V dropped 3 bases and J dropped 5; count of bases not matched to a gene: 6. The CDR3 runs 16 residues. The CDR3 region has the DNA TGTGCCATCAGTGATCCTGGACTAGCGGGCCACAATGAGCAGTTCTTC. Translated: CAISDPGLAGHNEQFF.

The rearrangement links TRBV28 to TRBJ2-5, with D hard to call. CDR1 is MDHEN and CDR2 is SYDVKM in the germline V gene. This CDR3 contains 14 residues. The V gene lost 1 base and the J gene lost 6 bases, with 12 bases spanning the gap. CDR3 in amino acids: CASSLYGSPQTQYF. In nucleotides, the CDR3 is TGTGCCAGCAGTTTATATGGGTCCCCCCAGACCCAGTACTTC.

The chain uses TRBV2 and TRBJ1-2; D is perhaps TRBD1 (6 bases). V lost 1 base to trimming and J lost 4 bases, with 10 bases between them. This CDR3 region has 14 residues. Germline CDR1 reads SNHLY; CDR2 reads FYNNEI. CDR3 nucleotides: TGTGCCAGCAGTGAAGGGGGGGGCCCCTATGGCTACACCTTC. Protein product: CASSEGGGPYGYTF.

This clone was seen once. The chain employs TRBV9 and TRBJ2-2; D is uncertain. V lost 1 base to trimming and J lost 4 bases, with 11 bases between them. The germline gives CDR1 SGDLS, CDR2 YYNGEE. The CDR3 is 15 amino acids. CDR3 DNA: TGTGCCAGCAGCGTAATAGGTCGGTCCACCGGGGAGCTGTTTTTT. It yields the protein CASSVIGRSTGELFF.

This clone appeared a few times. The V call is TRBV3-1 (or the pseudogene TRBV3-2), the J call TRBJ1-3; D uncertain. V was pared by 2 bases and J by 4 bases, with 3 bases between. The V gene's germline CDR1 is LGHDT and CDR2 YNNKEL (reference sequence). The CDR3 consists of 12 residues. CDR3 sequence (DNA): TGTGCCAGCAGCCAACAAGGAAACACCATATATTTT. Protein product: CASSQQGNTIYF.

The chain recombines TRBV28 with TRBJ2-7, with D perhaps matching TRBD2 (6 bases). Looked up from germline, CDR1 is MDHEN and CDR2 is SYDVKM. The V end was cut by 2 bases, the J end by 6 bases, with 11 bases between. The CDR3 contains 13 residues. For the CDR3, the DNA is TGTGCCAGCAGTTTACGGAAGGGAGGCGAGCAGTACTTC. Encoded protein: CASSLRKGGEQYF. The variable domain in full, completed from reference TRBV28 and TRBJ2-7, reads DVKVTQSSRYLVKRTGEKVFLECVQDMDHENMFWYRQDPGLGLRLIYFSYDVKMKEKGDIPEGYSVSREKKERFSLILESASTNQTSMYLCASSLRKGGEQYFGPGTRLTVT.

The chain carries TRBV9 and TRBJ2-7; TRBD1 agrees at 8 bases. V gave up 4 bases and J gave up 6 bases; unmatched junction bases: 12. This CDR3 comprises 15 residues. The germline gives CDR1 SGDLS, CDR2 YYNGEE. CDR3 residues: CASSPRDRGEAEQYF. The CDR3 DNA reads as TGTGCCAGCAGCCCGAGAGACAGGGGTGAAGCCGAGCAGTACTTC.

CDR3 sequence reads: CASSQRGLAGKPVSGTDTQYF. CDR3 coding DNA: TGCGCCAGCAGCCAACGCGGACTAGCGGGGAAACCGGTATCTGGCACAGATACGCAGTATTTT. The chain combines TRBV4-1 with TRBJ2-3; 12 bases match TRBD2. From germline, CDR1 is MGHRA and CDR2 YSYEKL. The CDR3 has 21 residues. V lost 2 bases and J lost 1; bases outside the gene matches: 16.

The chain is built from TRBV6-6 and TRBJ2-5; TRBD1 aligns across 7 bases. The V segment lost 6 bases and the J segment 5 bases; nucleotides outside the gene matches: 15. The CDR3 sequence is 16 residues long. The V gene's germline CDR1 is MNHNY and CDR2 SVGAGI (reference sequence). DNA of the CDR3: TGTGCCAGCAGCCTAGGACAGGCGATACAGTTCGAGACCCAGTACTTC. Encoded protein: CASSLGQAIQFETQYF.

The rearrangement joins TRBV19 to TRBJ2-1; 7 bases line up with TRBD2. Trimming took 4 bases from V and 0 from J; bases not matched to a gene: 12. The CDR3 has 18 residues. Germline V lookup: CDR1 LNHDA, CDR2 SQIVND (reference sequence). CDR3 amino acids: CASSTSGGLAGSYNEQFF. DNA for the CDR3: TGTGCCAGTAGTACTAGCGGCGGGCTGGCGGGCTCCTACAATGAGCAGTTCTTC.

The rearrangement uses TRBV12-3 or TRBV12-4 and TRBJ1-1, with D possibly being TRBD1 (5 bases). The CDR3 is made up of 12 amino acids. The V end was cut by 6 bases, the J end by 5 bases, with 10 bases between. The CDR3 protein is CASSAGGTEAFF. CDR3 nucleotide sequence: TGTGCCAGCAGCGCGGGGGGGACTGAAGCTTTCTTT.

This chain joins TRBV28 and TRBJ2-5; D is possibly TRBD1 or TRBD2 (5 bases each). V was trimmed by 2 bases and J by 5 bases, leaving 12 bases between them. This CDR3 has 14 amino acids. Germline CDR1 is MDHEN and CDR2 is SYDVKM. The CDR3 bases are TGTGCCAGCAGTTTAGGGGGAGTGGGGGAGACCCAGTACTTC. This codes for CASSLGGVGETQYF.

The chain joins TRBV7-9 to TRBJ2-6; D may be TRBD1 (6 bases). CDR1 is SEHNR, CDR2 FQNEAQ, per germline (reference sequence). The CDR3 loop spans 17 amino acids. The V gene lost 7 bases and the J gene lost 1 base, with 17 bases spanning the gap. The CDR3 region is CASTPGRGWSGANVLTF. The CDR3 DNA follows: TGTGCCAGCACCCCCGGCAGGGGATGGTCTGGGGCCAACGTCCTGACTTTC.

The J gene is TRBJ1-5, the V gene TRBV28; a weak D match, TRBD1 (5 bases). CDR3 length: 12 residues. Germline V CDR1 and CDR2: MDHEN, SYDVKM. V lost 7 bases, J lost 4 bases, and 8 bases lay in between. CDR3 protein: CASNRINQPQHF. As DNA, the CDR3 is TGTGCCAGCAACAGGATTAATCAGCCCCAGCATTTT. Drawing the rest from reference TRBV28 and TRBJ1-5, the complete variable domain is DVKVTQSSRYLVKRTGEKVFLECVQDMDHENMFWYRQDPGLGLRLIYFSYDVKMKEKGDIPEGYSVSREKKERFSLILESASTNQTSMYLCASNRINQPQHFGDGTRLSIL.

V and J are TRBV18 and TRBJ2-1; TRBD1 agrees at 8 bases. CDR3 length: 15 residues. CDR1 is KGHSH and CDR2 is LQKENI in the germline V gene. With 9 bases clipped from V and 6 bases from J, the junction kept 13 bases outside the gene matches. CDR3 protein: CASSPGQELGNEQFF. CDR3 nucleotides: TGTGCCAGTTCCCCGGGACAGGAGTTAGGCAATGAGCAGTTCTTC.

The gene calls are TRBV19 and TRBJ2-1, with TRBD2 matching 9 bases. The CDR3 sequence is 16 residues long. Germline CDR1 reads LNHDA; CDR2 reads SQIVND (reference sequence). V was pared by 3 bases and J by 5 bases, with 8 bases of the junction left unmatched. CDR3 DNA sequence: TGTGCCAGTAGTATCGAGGCACTAGCGGGCCACAATGAGCAGTTCTTC. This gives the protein CASSIEALAGHNEQFF.

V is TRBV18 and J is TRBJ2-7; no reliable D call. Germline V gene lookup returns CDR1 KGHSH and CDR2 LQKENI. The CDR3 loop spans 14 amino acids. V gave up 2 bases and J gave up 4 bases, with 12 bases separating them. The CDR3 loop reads CASSPSTSLYEQYF. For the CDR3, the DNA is TGTGCCAGCTCACCAAGTACCAGCTTATACGAGCAGTACTTC.

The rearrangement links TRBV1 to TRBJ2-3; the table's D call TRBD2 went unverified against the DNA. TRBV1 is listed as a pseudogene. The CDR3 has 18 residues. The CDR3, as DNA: TGCACCAGCAGCCAAGATTGGGGGCGGGAGGCCCCCGGGGATACGCAGTATTTT. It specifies CTSSQDWGREAPGDTQYF.

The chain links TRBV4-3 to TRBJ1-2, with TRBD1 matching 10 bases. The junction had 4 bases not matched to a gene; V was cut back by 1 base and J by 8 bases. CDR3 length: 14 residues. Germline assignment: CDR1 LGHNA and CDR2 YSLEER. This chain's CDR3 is CASSQGDRGYGYTF. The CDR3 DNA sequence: TGCGCCAGCAGCCAAGGGGACAGGGGCTACGGCTACACCTTC.

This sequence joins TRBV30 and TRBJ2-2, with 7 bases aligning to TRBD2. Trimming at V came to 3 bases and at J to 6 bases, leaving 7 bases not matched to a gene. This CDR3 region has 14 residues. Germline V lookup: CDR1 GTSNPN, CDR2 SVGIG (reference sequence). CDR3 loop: CAWSRSGAAGELFF. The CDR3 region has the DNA TGTGCCTGGAGCCGGAGCGGGGCGGCCGGGGAGCTGTTTTTT.

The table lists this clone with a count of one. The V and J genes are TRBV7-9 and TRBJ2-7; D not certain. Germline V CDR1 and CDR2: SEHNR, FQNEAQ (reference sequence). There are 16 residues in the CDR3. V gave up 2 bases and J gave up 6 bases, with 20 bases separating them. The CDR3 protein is CASSLTSGPISGEQYF. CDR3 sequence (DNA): TGTGCCAGCAGCTTAACCTCCGGACCCATCTCCGGCGAGCAGTACTTC.

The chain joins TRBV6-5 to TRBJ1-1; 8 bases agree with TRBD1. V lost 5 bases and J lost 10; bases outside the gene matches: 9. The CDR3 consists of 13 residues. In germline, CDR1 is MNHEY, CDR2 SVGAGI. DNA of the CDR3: TGTGCCAGCAGTCCCCCGGACAGGGCGGTAGCTTTCTTT. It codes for CASSPPDRAVAFF.

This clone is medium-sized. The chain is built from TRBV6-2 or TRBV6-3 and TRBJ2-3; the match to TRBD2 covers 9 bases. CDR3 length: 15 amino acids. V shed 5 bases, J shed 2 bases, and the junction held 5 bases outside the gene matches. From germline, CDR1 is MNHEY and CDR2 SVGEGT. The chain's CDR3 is CASSTGLAYTDTQYF. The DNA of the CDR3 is TGTGCCAGCAGTACGGGACTAGCCTACACAGATACGCAGTATTTT.